Listed below are T cell receptor beta chains from one sample, sequenced in a study of neoadjuvant anti-PD-1 for oral cavity cancer. Here immunoSEQ multiplex PCR was the method, and the copy in TCRdb shows in-frame clones only, minus some. Among 72,000 or so clones listed, 80% to 90% were seen once. The sample here was PBMCs, taken after nivolumab (anti-PD-1) treatment. The receptors were gathered from a person between 40 and 85 years old with oral cavity squamous cell carcinoma. Both conserved end residues are part of each CDR3. The D gene is left open where the match is weak. Rows give clone size only sometimes, using once, few, many, or a class for an expanded clone.

clone_size | j_call | v_call | d_call | cdr3_aa | cdr3_nt
. | TRBJ2-7 | TRBV2 | TRBD2 | CASRTSALSYEQYF | TGTGCCAGCAGGACTAGCGCACTCTCCTACGAGCAGTACTTC
. | TRBJ2-5 | TRBV5-1 | . | CASSLGRGKRETQYF | TGCGCCAGCAGCTTGGGGAGAGGTAAAAGGGAGACCCAGTACTTC
few | TRBJ2-7 | TRBV10-2 | TRBD2 | CASSESWLAGAYEQYF | TGCGCCAGCAGTGAGTCTTGGCTAGCGGGAGCATACGAGCAGTACTTC
. | TRBJ2-3 | TRBV7-3 | . | CASSKRESSDTQYF | TGTGCCAGCAGTAAACGGGAGAGTTCAGATACGCAGTATTTT
. | TRBJ1-1 | TRBV5-5 | . | CASSLAGEGTEAFF | TGTGCCAGCAGCTTGGCCGGGGAGGGAACTGAAGCTTTCTTT
. | TRBJ1-6 | TRBV6-5 | TRBD1 | CASSYLGGRSPLHF | TGTGCCAGCAGTTACTTAGGGGGCAGGTCACCCCTCCACTTT
once | TRBJ1-1 | TRBV5-6 | TRBD1 | CASRYTGGTEAFF | TGTGCCAGCAGGTACACAGGGGGCACTGAAGCTTTCTTT
. | TRBJ2-7 | TRBV5-1 | . | CASSFRDSATWQYF | TGCGCCAGCAGCTTCCGGGACTCAGCTACTTGGCAGTACTTC
. | TRBJ2-3 | TRBV5-6 | . | CASSLAGGPTDTQYF | TGTGCCAGCAGCTTGGCCGGCGGCCCCACAGATACGCAGTATTTT
. | TRBJ2-2 | TRBV28 | TRBD1 | CASSLTGGAAGELFF | TGTGCCAGCAGTTTGACAGGGGGCGCGGCCGGGGAGCTGTTTTTT
. | TRBJ1-1 | TRBV7-2 | . | CASSLWQSLLNTEAFF | TGTGCCAGCAGCTTATGGCAGTCCCTGCTGAACACTGAAGCTTTCTTT
. | TRBJ2-6 | TRBV5-4 | . | CASTRGWDPRRAGANVLTF | TGTGCCAGCACCAGAGGTTGGGACCCCCGGAGGGCTGGGGCCAACGTCCTGACTTTC
few | TRBJ2-2 | TRBV30 | TRBD1 | CAWSVQGQGHTGELFF | TGTGCCTGGAGTGTACAGGGACAGGGGCACACCGGGGAGCTGTTTTTT
. | TRBJ2-2 | TRBV5-1 | TRBD2 | CASSLMGLAAKGELFF | TGCGCCAGCAGCTTAATGGGACTAGCGGCTAAAGGGGAGCTGTTTTTT
. | TRBJ2-3 | TRBV7-9 | TRBD2 | CASSHSGGTDTQYF | TGTGCCAGCAGCCATAGCGGGGGCACAGATACGCAGTATTTT
few | TRBJ1-5 | TRBV7-8 | . | CASSESQVHGTYSNQPQHF | TGTGCCAGCAGCGAAAGTCAGGTACACGGGACATATAGCAATCAGCCCCAGCATTTT
. | TRBJ2-1 | TRBV7-9 | TRBD1 | CASSLLSTGGYEQFF | TGTGCCAGCAGCTTACTGTCGACAGGGGGCTATGAGCAGTTCTTC
once | TRBJ1-5 | TRBV6-5 | . | CASSYSGVGDQPQHF | TGTGCCAGCAGTTACTCTGGCGTAGGGGATCAGCCCCAGCATTTT
. | TRBJ2-2 | TRBV10-1 | . | CASSESKSSTGELFF | TGCGCCAGCAGTGAGTCGAAATCATCCACCGGGGAGCTGTTTTTT
. | TRBJ2-7 | TRBV30 | TRBD2 | CAWSVVRGRGDYEQYF | TGTGCCTGGAGTGTTGTCCGGGGACGGGGGGACTACGAGCAGTACTTC
. | TRBJ1-2 | TRBV19 | . | CASSIREGLGGYTF | TGTGCCAGTAGTATTAGAGAGGGCCTTGGTGGCTACACCTTC
. | TRBJ1-4 | TRBV5-1 | TRBD1 | CASSLITGGAGEKLFF | TGCGCCAGCAGCTTGATCACAGGGGGCGCGGGTGAAAAACTGTTTTTT
. | TRBJ1-2 | TRBV7-8 | TRBD1 | CASSLERGHTGYTF | TGTGCCAGCAGCTTAGAAAGGGGGCATACTGGCTACACCTTC
. | TRBJ1-6 | TRBV2 | . | CASSRGRESNSPLHF | TGTGCCAGCAGCCGGGGGAGGGAGTCGAATTCACCCCTCCACTTT
. | TRBJ2-7 | TRBV4-1 | . | CASSPRDPGTDAYEQYF | TGCGCCAGCAGCCCCCGCGATCCCGGGACCGACGCCTACGAGCAGTACTTC
. | TRBJ2-5 | TRBV6-5 | . | CASSYWGETQYF | TGTGCCAGCAGTTACTGGGGCGAGACCCAGTACTTC
. | TRBJ1-2 | TRBV19 | . | CASSEGRTLWGYTF | TGTGCCAGTAGTGAGGGACGGACATTATGGGGCTACACCTTC
. | TRBJ2-7 | TRBV9 | . | CASSVDPDAHYEQYF | TGTGCCAGCAGCGTAGATCCGGACGCACACTACGAGCAGTACTTC
. | TRBJ2-1 | TRBV4-1 | TRBD2 | CASSPPSGSQNEQFF | TGCGCCAGCAGCCCACCGAGCGGGAGTCAGAATGAGCAGTTCTTC
medium-sized | TRBJ2-3 | TRBV4-1 | . | CASSQMGSGSTDTQYF | TGCGCCAGCAGCCAAATGGGAAGCGGAAGCACAGATACGCAGTATTTT
. | TRBJ2-1 | TRBV27 | TRBD2 | CASSLGGGSVYNEQFF | TGTGCCAGCAGTCTGGGTGGCGGGAGTGTCTACAATGAGCAGTTCTTC
. | TRBJ1-1 | TRBV6-1 | . | CASSAWTGTEAFF | TGTGCCAGCAGTGCCTGGACCGGGACTGAAGCTTTCTTT
. | TRBJ1-2 | TRBV7-2 | TRBD1 | CASSLVGQGADGYTF | TGTGCCAGCAGCTTAGTGGGACAGGGGGCGGATGGCTACACCTTC
few | TRBJ2-2 | TRBV5-4 | . | CASSSGTVNTGELFF | TGTGCCAGCAGCTCCGGGACGGTGAACACCGGGGAGCTGTTTTTT
. | TRBJ1-4 | TRBV5-1 | TRBD1 | CASSPGQGYEKLFF | TGCGCCAGCAGCCCAGGACAGGGTTATGAAAAACTGTTTTTT
few | TRBJ1-5 | TRBV6-1 | . | CASSKAQGGQPQHF | TGTGCCAGCAGTAAGGCTCAGGGTGGTCAGCCCCAGCATTTT
. | TRBJ2-7 | TRBV28 | . | CASSWETYEQYF | TGTGCCAGCAGTTGGGAAACCTACGAGCAGTACTTC
. | TRBJ2-3 | TRBV7-3 | . | CASSLYPTDTQYF | TGTGCCAGCAGCTTATACCCCACAGATACGCAGTATTTT
. | TRBJ2-1 | TRBV19 | . | CASTYESSYNEQFF | TGTGCCAGTACCTACGAGAGCTCCTACAATGAGCAGTTCTTC
. | TRBJ2-5 | TRBV5-1 | . | CASSSSGLQETQYF | TGCGCCAGCAGCTCGTCGGGATTACAAGAGACCCAGTACTTC
once | TRBJ2-1 | TRBV5-4 | TRBD2 | CASSPGGTSGTNEQFF | TGTGCCAGCAGCCCGGGCGGGACTAGCGGGACTAATGAGCAGTTCTTC
. | TRBJ1-1 | TRBV14 | . | CASSQRRNTEAFF | TGTGCCAGCAGCCAGAGAAGGAACACTGAAGCTTTCTTT
. | TRBJ1-1 | TRBV7-8 | . | CASSLASVGGTEAFF | TGTGCCAGCAGCTTAGCGTCAGTGGGAGGCACTGAAGCTTTCTTT
once | TRBJ2-5 | TRBV11-2 | TRBD1 | CASSLGHRGQETQYF | TGTGCCAGCAGCTTAGGTCACAGGGGGCAAGAGACCCAGTACTTC
. | TRBJ1-1 | TRBV4-1 | . | CASSKSLQLEAFF | TGCGCCAGCAGCAAAAGTTTACAGCTTGAAGCTTTCTTT
. | TRBJ2-1 | TRBV19 | . | CASSIQLNVPYNEQFF | TGTGCCAGTAGTATCCAACTCAACGTCCCCTACAATGAGCAGTTCTTC
. | TRBJ1-4 | TRBV6-1 | TRBD1 | CASSEGQGGEKLFF | TGTGCCAGCAGTGAGGGACAGGGTGGTGAAAAACTGTTTTTT
. | TRBJ1-4 | TRBV30 | TRBD1 | CAWGQVPNEKLFF | TGTGCCTGGGGACAGGTACCGAATGAAAAACTGTTTTTT
. | TRBJ1-2 | TRBV2 | TRBD1 | CASSILRGTGIDYGYTF | TGTGCCAGCAGCATACTTCGGGGGACAGGGATCGACTATGGCTACACCTTC
. | TRBJ1-1 | TRBV10-2 | TRBD1 | CASRAGQGMNTEAFF | TGCGCCAGCAGGGCTGGACAGGGCATGAACACTGAAGCTTTCTTT